This TCR beta chain was retrieved from a study of blood T cell repertoires in COVID-19. Across the study: Samples came from the United States, Italy and Spain, spanning acute and convalescent COVID-19. PBMCs, B-cell-depleted T cells, or T cells were the source of the cDNA or gDNA that made up the material.

The germline CDR1 and CDR2 sequences are LGHDT and YNNKEL (reference sequence). V lost 0 bases and J lost 5; bases outside the gene matches: 5. The CDR3 contains 15 residues. The authors' processing: Amplified reference gene primers provided the basis for estimating nucleated cell counts. Produced via immunoSEQ multiplex PCR; TCRdb's table is partial and in-frame only. That table supplies the V and J calls and clone size; D and trimming were determined from the DNA. The profile covers hundreds of thousands of clones, with roughly 89% appearing a single time and 1.4% taken by the ten largest. The sequencing input was peripheral blood. The source of this sequence is a woman aged 25 to 45 with active or convalescent COVID-19. The rearrangement joins TRBV3-1 (or the pseudogene TRBV3-2) to TRBJ1-2; 8 nucleotides agree with TRBD1. The CDR3 DNA reads TGTGCCAGCAGCCAAGATACAGGGGGGTCGTATGGCTACACCTTC. It encodes CASSQDTGGSYGYTF.